This TCR beta chain was found in a study of blood T cell repertoires in COVID-19. Study in general: Acute-phase and convalescent COVID-19 samples originated in the United States, Italy and Spain.

Seattle participants joined during active infection and were tracked over time. Sequencing was performed with immunoSEQ multiplex PCR; in TCRdb, only in-frame clones are kept and a portion is missing. The sample lists 100,000 to 150,000 clones, approximately 90% occurring once. The specimen was peripheral blood. The origin of this receptor is a man between 50 and 59 years old with COVID-19, enrolled during active disease.

This CDR3 is CASSVAGGGTGELFF. CDR3 DNA: TGTGCCAGCAGCGTAGCGGGAGGGGGCACCGGGGAGCTGTTTTTT. The chain joins TRBV9 to TRBJ2-2; 8 bases agree with TRBD2. V lost 0 bases and J lost 4; bases outside the gene matches: 2. CDR3 size: 15 residues. From germline, CDR1 is SGDLS and CDR2 YYNGEE.